This entry lists 6 T cell receptor beta chains sequenced from one sample in a study of CD8+ T cells in alopecia areata. Extraction of RNA preceded its reverse transcription into cDNA, which served as the sequencing template. TCRdb's table, derived via immunoSEQ multiplex PCR, lists solely in-frame clones and lacks some. The table includes under 85,000 clones, roughly 44% detected once. The sample in question was CD8+ T cells sorted from blood, obtained at week 0. All receptors come from a human donor with alopecia areata.

The chain has TRBV9 and TRBJ2-1; 7 nucleotides line up with TRBD2. Germline-derived CDR1 and CDR2 are SGDLS and YYNGEE. V was clipped by 2 bases and J by 2 bases; unmatched bases: 1. This CDR3 comprises 14 residues. The CDR3 loop reads CASSVAGAYNEQFF. The CDR3, as DNA: TGTGCCAGCAGCGTCGCGGGGGCCTACAATGAGCAGTTCTTC.

The rearrangement links TRBV11-2 to TRBJ2-5; TRBD1 matches at 7 bases. Germline V gene sequence: CDR1 SGHAT, CDR2 FQNNGV. V lost 1 base to trimming and J lost 13 bases; unmatched junction nucleotides: 12. The CDR3 is 14 amino acids. The CDR3 spells CASSLAPDRPDRYF. CDR3 nucleotides: TGTGCCAGCAGCTTAGCCCCGGACAGGCCTGATCGGTACTTC.

This clone has only a few counts. The V call is TRBV29-1, the J call TRBJ2-7; D is unresolved. V dropped 0 bases and J dropped 0 bases, with 9 bases sitting between them. The CDR3 covers 14 residues. Germline lookup yields CDR1 SQVTM and CDR2 ANQGSEA. The CDR3 DNA is TGCAGCGTTGAAGAGACGGATAGCTCCTACGAGCAGTACTTC. This sequence encodes CSVEETDSSYEQYF.

CDR3 loop: CASSQDAYQETQYF. DNA for the CDR3: TGTGCCAGCAGCCAGGACGCATACCAAGAGACCCAGTACTTC. The rearrangement uses TRBV25-1 and TRBJ2-5; no clear D gene. CDR1 MGHDK and CDR2 SYGVNS come from the germline V gene. The V end was cut by 6 bases, the J end by 0 bases, with 11 bases between. The CDR3 totals 14 residues.

The gene calls are TRBV5-4 and TRBJ2-5; TRBD2 matches at 8 bases. Germline values: CDR1 SGHNT, CDR2 YYREEE (reference sequence). The V gene end was trimmed by 0 bases and the J gene end by 5 bases; junction bases not matched to a gene: 9. The CDR3 has 16 residues. CDR3 amino acids: CASSLGTSRGGETQYF. Here the CDR3 DNA reads TGTGCCAGCAGCTTGGGGACTAGCCGAGGCGGGGAGACCCAGTACTTC.

The genes are TRBV29-1 and TRBJ2-1; D not resolved. Trimming took off 6 bases at V and 3 bases at J, with 9 bases between the two ends. Germline-derived CDR1 and CDR2 are SQVTM and ANQGSEA. This CDR3 region has 12 residues. The CDR3 nucleotides are TGCAGCGTAGGAGTACACTACAATGAGCAGTTCTTC. It is translated as CSVGVHYNEQFF.